This T cell receptor (beta chain) was found in a study of blood T cell repertoires in COVID-19. For the study at large: Acute-phase and convalescent COVID-19 samples originated in the United States, Italy and Spain. The analysed material was cDNA or gDNA that came from T cells, B-cell-depleted T cells, or PBMCs.

CDR3 length: 14 amino acids. The V gene lost 7 bases and the J gene lost 0 bases, with 10 bases spanning the gap. CDR1 is SQVTM and CDR2 is ANQGSEA in the germline V gene. Participants had their cohort set by participant-reported clinical history. Original analysis: Nucleated cell counts were estimated from reference gene primer amplification. Sequencing was performed with immunoSEQ multiplex PCR; in TCRdb, only in-frame clones are kept and a portion is missing. V and J calls and clone size are those listed in that table; D and trimming were worked out from the DNA. The table shows roughly 330,000 clones, with over 80% occurring only once.

Sequencing was carried out using PBMCs or T cells enriched from blood (not recorded which). The J gene is TRBJ2-6, the V gene TRBV29-1, with D perhaps TRBD1 (5 bases). The clonotype originates from a man aged 25-45 years who had recovered from COVID-19. The CDR3 nucleotides read TGCAGCGCCGCAGGGAACTCTGGGGCCAACGTCCTGACTTTC. This codes for CSAAGNSGANVLTF.